The text below deals with one TCR beta chain. What antigen it recognizes has not been identified. No qualities accompany the bases; no much larger clone lies one base away. Whole blood was collected in K2EDTA tubes by collaborating institutions according to the institutions' own protocols. For TCRbeta analysis, collaborators shipped samples as frozen whole blood, isolated PBMCs, or DNA extracted from either of those sample types. TCRbeta CDR3 regions were amplified from genomic DNA by means of the immunoSEQ Assay, a bias-controlled multiplex PCR. Per the authors' processing: Within the assay, amplification of reference gene primers was used to estimate how many nucleated cells each sample contained. Sequence reads were collapsed and filtered to measure the absolute abundance of every unique TCRbeta CDR3 rearrangement. For each sample, productive Simpson clonality was calculated by taking the square root of Simpson's diversity index across productive rearrangements. Entries here come from immuneACCESS through TCRdb and include only in-frame sequences with V and J called. Some clones fail to appear in such tables; in the studies checked, an unresolved V gene covers under half of the shortfall, and the cause of the remainder is unknown. The V and J calls and clone size were taken over from that table, and D and trimming were inferred from the DNA. The sample table holds some 250,000 clones, of which around 81% were seen once. 2.5% to 3% of the sample is held by the ten biggest clonotypes.

CDR1 is given as SGHKS and CDR2 as YYEKEE, both from the germline V gene (reference sequence). Including the terminal cysteine and phenylalanine, the CDR3 comprises 15 residues. The only DNA kept is the CDR3, 45 bases in frame from the first base. V lost 0 bases and J lost 0 bases; the stretch between them is 10 bases long. The data were obtained in a study of blood T cell repertoires in COVID-19 (dated by TCRdb to about 2020). A note on the overall study: Samples covering the acute and convalescent phases of COVID-19 were provided by collaborators in the United States, Italy and Spain. The material from the prospective study consisted of cDNA or gDNA derived from T cells, B-cell-depleted T cells, or PBMCs. Subjects who had been exposed to COVID-19, were actively infected with it, or had recovered from it provided the deeply sampled blood TCRbeta repertoires that made up the dataset. A freely available public database, intended as a resource for researchers studying the immune response to SARS-CoV-2, is where the repertoires were released. The samples were drawn from the first 160 participants of the ongoing ImmuneRACE study and from 1,200 or so subjects provided by 6 global collaborators. Sample metadata almost always included a de-identified subject ID, COVID-19 status, age in years and sex. Where available, HLA class I and class II types were taken from metadata supplied by the sample provider and were not determined by assay-based typing.

Summary of the overall study and its limitations: The amount of clinical and demographic metadata varied by source and participant and was provided uncurated.

The specimen was peripheral blood. This clonotype was obtained from a woman aged 60 to 75 with active or convalescent COVID-19. Here the chain combines TRBV5-5 and TRBJ2-7; there is no confident call for the D gene. The nucleotides are TGTGCCAGCAGCTTGGACACCCCTAGCTCCTACGAGCAGTACTTC. Protein translation: CASSLDTPSSYEQYF.